Below, 27 T cell receptor beta chains from the same sample are listed, as sequenced in a study of cytomegalovirus exposure and HLA in healthy donors (TCRdb year 2017). Preparation of the library involved the immunoSEQ multiplex PCR assay. The multiplex PCR relied on a mix of 60 forward primers for TCR Vbeta segments and 13 reverse primers for TCR Jbeta segments. TCRdb limited this immuneACCESS table to in-frame rearrangements with V and J called. A share of clones is missing; checked studies link under half to unresolved V genes, and the rest is unexplained. The sample's own table lists 40,000 or so clones. The ten largest make up 3.5% to 4% of the sample. Sequencing input: PBMCs. These receptors all come from a male donor in good health and CMV-seronegative.

V is TRBV2 and J is TRBJ2-5, with D perhaps TRBD1 (7 bases). V dropped 4 bases and J dropped 5 bases, with 14 bases sitting between them. From germline, CDR1 is SNHLY and CDR2 FYNNEI. This CDR3 region has 14 residues. The CDR3 coding sequence is TGTGCCAGCAGTGCGTTCAGGGGGGACGAGACCCAGTACTTC. It is translated as CASSAFRGDETQYF.

The rearrangement joins TRBV7-9 to TRBJ1-1; D is unresolved. The V end lost 6 bases, the J end lost 3 bases, and 17 bases lay between the germline ends. CDR1 and CDR2 from the germline V gene are SEHNR and FQNEAQ (reference sequence). The CDR3 is 15 residues long. This chain's CDR3 is CASRIPDGKYTEAFF. The CDR3 nucleotides read TGTGCCAGCAGGATCCCGGACGGGAAGTACACTGAAGCTTTCTTT.

This sequence joins TRBV4-1 and TRBJ2-5; TRBD2 is a possible D gene (6 bases). V lost 4 bases to trimming and J lost 2 bases, with 8 bases between them. This CDR3 has 13 residues. CDR1 is MGHRA, CDR2 YSYEKL, per germline. CDR3 sequence reads: CASSPGGQETQYF. The CDR3, as DNA: TGCGCCAGCAGCCCAGGAGGGCAAGAGACCCAGTACTTC.

This chain connects TRBV14 to TRBJ2-7; 8 positions agree with TRBD1. CDR1 and CDR2 (germline): SGHDN, FVKESK. V trimming: 3 bases; J trimming: 1 base; junction bases outside the gene matches: 11. The CDR3 length is 17 residues. CDR3 in amino acids: CASSQPGTGTGSYEQYF. CDR3 nucleotide sequence: TGTGCCAGCAGCCAGCCGGGGACCGGGACAGGATCCTACGAGCAGTACTTC.

The chain links TRBV18 to TRBJ1-1, with a possible D match to TRBD1 (6 bases). CDR3 length: 15 amino acids. Trimming removed 1 base from V and 0 bases from J, with 9 bases in between. CDR1 and CDR2 (germline): KGHSH, LQKENI. The CDR3 sequence is CASSPLQGMNTEAFF. The CDR3 region has the DNA TGTGCCAGCTCACCACTTCAGGGGATGAACACTGAAGCTTTCTTT.

The chain combines TRBV19 with TRBJ1-3; TRBD1 matches at 7 bases. The CDR3 totals 14 residues. Germline assignment: CDR1 LNHDA and CDR2 SQIVND (reference sequence). Trimming took 6 bases from V and 0 from J; bases not matched to a gene: 2. CDR3 bases: TGTGCCAGTAGAGGGACAGTCTCTGGAAACACCATATATTTT. Its translation: CASRGTVSGNTIYF.

J is TRBJ2-1 and V is TRBV7-9; no firm D call. CDR3 length equals 16 residues. Trimming pared 7 bases from V and 4 bases from J, leaving 20 bases between. From germline, CDR1 is SEHNR and CDR2 FQNEAQ (reference sequence). This CDR3 is CASTPRGDRGYNEQFF. CDR3 in DNA: TGTGCCAGCACTCCAAGAGGAGACCGAGGTTACAATGAGCAGTTCTTC. Drawing the rest from reference TRBV7-9 and TRBJ2-1, the complete variable domain is DTGVSQNPRHKITKRGQNVTFRCDPISEHNRLYWYRQTLGQGPEFLTYFQNEAQLEKSRLLSDRFSAERPKGSFSTLEIQRTEQGDSAMYLCASTPRGDRGYNEQFFGPGTRLTVL.

The V and J genes are TRBV7-2 and TRBJ1-6; D not certain. V lost 3 bases to trimming and J lost 7 bases, with 10 bases between them. This CDR3 is built from 14 residues. Germline V CDR1 and CDR2: SGHTA, FQGNSA. As DNA, the CDR3 is TGTGCCAGCAGCTTTAGCGGCGGGAATTCACCCCTCCACTTT. It yields the protein CASSFSGGNSPLHF.

The CDR3 nucleotides are TGCGCCAGCAGCCAAGGCGGCGGGGGGGTAGATACGCAGTATTTT. Protein: CASSQGGGGVDTQYF. The chain uses TRBV4-1 and TRBJ2-3; TRBD2 agrees at 9 bases. The V gene end was trimmed by 1 base and the J gene end by 5 bases; junction bases not matched to a gene: 4. CDR1 MGHRA and CDR2 YSYEKL come from the germline V gene. The length of the CDR3 is 15 residues.

The DNA for the CDR3 is TGTGCCAGCAGCTTGTTTTCCGGGACAGGGGGCCCCTCGATCGACGAGCAGTACTTC. Amino acids: CASSLFSGTGGPSIDEQYF. The chain employs TRBV5-4 and TRBJ2-7; 12 bases map to TRBD1. The germline CDR1 and CDR2 sequences are SGHNT and YYREEE (reference sequence). There are 19 residues in the CDR3. V shed 1 base and J 5 bases; nucleotides not matched to a gene: 16.

The J gene is TRBJ1-2, the V gene TRBV20-1; D is undetermined. The CDR3 is made up of 11 amino acids. Germline lookup yields CDR1 DFQATT and CDR2 SNEGSKA (reference sequence). With 5 bases removed from V and 4 bases from J, the gap between germline ends came to 8 bases. CDR3 DNA sequence: TGCAGTGCTCCGGGGATCTATGGCTACACCTTC. Translating it yields CSAPGIYGYTF.

The J gene is TRBJ2-1, the V gene TRBV10-3; tentatively, D is TRBD1 (6 bases). Trimming cost V 2 bases and J 0 bases, with 8 bases left between them. CDR1 and CDR2 (germline): ENHRY, SYGVKD. The CDR3 has 15 residues. This CDR3 is CAISETGSSYNEQFF. Here the CDR3 DNA reads TGTGCCATCAGTGAGACAGGGAGCTCCTACAATGAGCAGTTCTTC.

V is TRBV19 and J is TRBJ1-1; the match to TRBD1 covers 9 bases. V shed 7 bases, J shed 4 bases, and the junction held 10 bases outside the gene matches. CDR3 length: 15 residues. The germline V gene has CDR1 LNHDA and CDR2 SQIVND (reference sequence). In DNA, the CDR3 is TGTGCCAGTACCGCGGGACAGGGCCTGAGCACTGAAGCTTTCTTT. This codes for CASTAGQGLSTEAFF. Using reference TRBV19 and TRBJ1-1 for the parts outside the CDR3, the full variable domain is DGGITQSPKYLFRKEGQNVTLSCEQNLNHDAMYWYRQDPGQGLRLIYYSQIVNDFQKGDIAEGYSVSREKKESFPLTVTSAQKNPTAFYLCASTAGQGLSTEAFFGQGTRLTVV.

In DNA, the CDR3 is TGTGCCAGCAGGGACGGGATCTATGGCTACACCTTC. Translating gives CASRDGIYGYTF. The genes are TRBV6-1 and TRBJ1-2; no definite D call. The V gene lost 6 bases and the J gene lost 4 bases, with 9 bases spanning the gap. The CDR3 loop spans 12 amino acids. CDR1 and CDR2 (germline): MNHNS, SASEGT.

The V and J genes are TRBV5-1 and TRBJ2-3; D possibly corresponds to TRBD2 (7 bases). V shed 4 bases and J shed 1 base, with 16 bases lying between them. This CDR3 comprises 16 residues. The germline V gene has CDR1 SGHRS and CDR2 YFSETQ. The CDR3 DNA follows: TGCGCCAGCAGCCCCTTCGGAGGGGGGGGCACAGATACGCAGTATTTT. Its protein product is CASSPFGGGGTDTQYF.

This chain joins TRBV19 and TRBJ2-2, with D perhaps matching TRBD2 (6 bases). The germline V gene encodes CDR1 LNHDA and CDR2 SQIVND (reference sequence). V lost 7 bases and J 6 bases, leaving 12 bases between the germline ends. This CDR3 is 13 amino acids long. As DNA, the CDR3 is TGTGCCAGTAAGGGATGGGGGGCCGGGGAGCTGTTTTTT. It translates to CASKGWGAGELFF.

The chain is built from TRBV19 and TRBJ2-2, with 7 bases fitting TRBD2. Trimming at V came to 3 bases and at J to 4 bases, leaving 5 bases not matched to a gene. Germline V gives CDR1 LNHDA, CDR2 SQIVND (reference sequence). The CDR3 loop spans 15 amino acids. CDR3 region: CASSMLGGVTGELFF. CDR3 coding DNA: TGTGCCAGTAGTATGCTGGGGGGGGTCACCGGGGAGCTGTTTTTT.

The chain links TRBV2 to TRBJ1-5, with D hard to call. Trimming cost V 6 bases and J 0 bases, with 3 bases left between them. The CDR3 extends over 12 amino acids. The germline CDR1 and CDR2 sequences are SNHLY and FYNNEI. The CDR3 here is CASSRSNQPQHF. The CDR3 nucleotides read TGTGCCAGCAGCCGTAGCAATCAGCCCCAGCATTTT.

This rearrangement joins TRBV5-1 to TRBJ2-7; 7 bases are shared with TRBD1. CDR1 and CDR2 (germline): SGHRS, YFSETQ. J was trimmed by 1 base and V by 0 bases; bases with no gene match: 4. CDR3 length: 15 amino acids. In nucleotides, the CDR3 is TGCGCCAGCAGCTTGGTAGCAGGGGGTTCCTACGAGCAGTACTTC. Residues: CASSLVAGGSYEQYF.

V and J are TRBV7-9 and TRBJ1-1; D may be TRBD1 (5 bases). The germline CDR1 and CDR2 sequences are SEHNR and FQNEAQ (reference sequence). There are 16 residues in the CDR3. Trimming pared 3 bases from V and 1 base from J, leaving 15 bases between. The CDR3 DNA reads as TGTGCCAGCAGCTTCGATACCGGGACTCCGAACACTGAAGCTTTCTTT. Translating gives CASSFDTGTPNTEAFF.

This chain joins TRBV27 and TRBJ1-1, with unresolved D. V lost 3 bases and J 10 bases, leaving 15 bases between the germline ends. CDR1 is MNHEY and CDR2 is SMNVEV in the germline V gene (reference sequence). The CDR3 runs to 13 residues. CDR3 amino acids: CASSFLDNRGAFF. The CDR3 DNA reads TGTGCCAGCAGTTTTCTAGACAACCGGGGAGCTTTCTTT.

The chain joins TRBV6-1 to TRBJ2-7; 9 positions match TRBD1. The CDR3 has 11 residues. CDR1 is MNHNS and CDR2 is SASEGT in the germline V gene. CDR3: CWGQGSYEQYF. The CDR3 region has the DNA TGTTGGGGACAGGGATCCTACGAGCAGTACTTC.

V is TRBV5-1 and J is TRBJ1-1; possibly TRBD1 for D (6 bases). CDR1 is SGHRS, CDR2 YFSETQ, per germline. The CDR3 spans 15 residues. The V end lost 6 bases, the J end lost 1 base, and 16 bases lay between the germline ends. The chain's CDR3 is CASNLGGVGNTEAFF. CDR3 coding DNA: TGCGCCAGCAACCTAGGGGGGGTAGGGAACACTGAAGCTTTCTTT.

The chain recombines TRBV6-5 with TRBJ1-5; D is unclear. The CDR3 consists of 13 residues. Trimming took 6 bases from V and 0 from J, leaving 6 bases between them. Per the germline V gene, CDR1 is MNHEY and CDR2 is SVGAGI. CDR3 coding DNA: TGTGCCAGCAGGATAGATAGCAATCAGCCCCAGCATTTT. Amino acids: CASRIDSNQPQHF.

The chain is built from TRBV7-6 and TRBJ1-1, with D hard to call. The CDR3 has 12 residues. V was shortened by 5 bases and J by 5 bases, with 9 bases between the two germline ends. From germline, CDR1 is SGHVS and CDR2 FNYEAQ. CDR3 loop: CASSPTGTEAFF. DNA for the CDR3: TGTGCCAGCAGCCCAACGGGGACTGAAGCTTTCTTT.

The V call is TRBV2, the J call TRBJ1-5; D might be TRBD1 (5 bases). This CDR3 comprises 13 residues. Germline V gives CDR1 SNHLY, CDR2 FYNNEI. Trimming shortened V by 8 bases and J by 7 bases, and 15 bases separated the two germline ends. This CDR3 is CASRGAGMQPQHF. The CDR3 DNA reads TGTGCCAGCCGAGGGGCGGGGATGCAGCCCCAGCATTTT.

The chain uses TRBV10-1 and TRBJ2-7; 10 bases align to TRBD1. Germline CDR1 WNHNN, CDR2 SYGVQD (reference sequence). Trimming removed 8 bases from V and 4 bases from J; junction bases left unmatched: 11. The CDR3 loop spans 15 amino acids. The CDR3 DNA reads as TGCGCCAGCTCCGGCTTGAGACAGGGGGCGTACGAGCAGTACTTC. Protein product: CASSGLRQGAYEQYF.